This entry describes one T cell receptor (beta chain). The sample belongs to a study of CD8 T cells in Susac syndrome. Reverse transcription of about 0.45 to 1 ug RNA was carried out with random hexamers. Multiplex PCR with immunoSEQ amplified the TCR beta CDR3 across 54 Vbeta and 13 Jbeta. TCRdb re-analysed the immunoSEQ multiplex PCR reads in MiXCR, keeping a single row per CDR3 protein. The top ten clones hold around 0.12% of a sample with 140,000 or so distinct CDR3 sequences, roughly 95% of them seen once. V was trimmed by 3 bases and J by 5 bases, leaving 16 bases between them. The CDR3 is 15 amino acids. Germline CDR1 LNHDA, CDR2 SQIVND (reference sequence).

The sequence came from a human donor with multiple sclerosis. The chain recombines TRBV19 with TRBJ1-2; D uncertain. The sample comprised CD4+ T cells from PBMCs. CDR3 loop: CASSILGKATYGYTF. The CDR3 nucleotides are TGTGCCAGTAGTATTTTGGGGAAAGCGACTTATGGCTACACCTTC.